The clone carrying this TCR beta chain has a handful of counts. Its cognate antigen is unknown. The entry originates in a study of response to subunit inactivated influenza vaccine. TCRdb recomputed calls from the RT-PCR reads with MiXCR, one row per CDR3 protein. The sample yields roughly 700,000 distinct CDR3 sequences, around 14% seen once. CDR3 length: 19 amino acids. The germline CDR1 and CDR2 sequences are MDHEN and SYDVKM. Deletions cut 5 bases from V and 6 bases from J, with 28 bases between. Study-wide results and limits: Authors suggested that a seasonal influenza vaccination recruits few new T cells each time.

The sample in question was PBMCs from blood, obtained 14 to 15 days before vaccination. The receptor was isolated from a man aged 45-60 years who received an inactivated influenza vaccine. The V call is TRBV28, the J call TRBJ2-2; D assignment may be TRBD1 or TRBD2 (6 bases each). This CDR3 is CASSHLGGGGVASAGELFF. Written as DNA, the CDR3 is TGTGCCAGCAGTCACCTGGGGGGCGGTGGGGTCGCATCAGCCGGGGAGCTGTTTTTT.